This T cell receptor beta chain derives from a study of T cells expressing NK-cell markers. Overall study context: It was sorted CD3+CD56-NKG2C+, CD3+CD56+NKG2C- and CD3+CD56+NKG2C+ T cells that provided the TCR beta repertoires. Just one sequenced donor of eight was HCMV-seronegative, while seven were seropositive. The study's findings and limits: No clear determination of HCMV specificity was made for expanded NKG2C+ T cell clones.

5'RACE template switching built TCR beta cDNA with unique molecular identifiers. TCRdb reprocessed the 5' RACE reads and reports one entry per CDR3 protein, with no DNA. The sample's table shows about 370,000 distinct CDR3 sequences. The CDR3 spans 16 residues. Germline CDR1 reads SGHRS; CDR2 reads YFSETQ. As concerns this clonotype: Antigen unknown.

Source material: blood T cells: a sorted CD56 or NKG2C T cell subset, CD4+ or CD8+ T cells, or bulk PBMC T cells (not recorded which). This receptor was taken from a woman between 45 and 60 years old in good health. The J gene is TRBJ2-5, the V gene TRBV5-1; TCRdb indicates TRBD1, and absent DNA this call remains unverified. The CDR3 region is CASSSLRDRGRETQYF.